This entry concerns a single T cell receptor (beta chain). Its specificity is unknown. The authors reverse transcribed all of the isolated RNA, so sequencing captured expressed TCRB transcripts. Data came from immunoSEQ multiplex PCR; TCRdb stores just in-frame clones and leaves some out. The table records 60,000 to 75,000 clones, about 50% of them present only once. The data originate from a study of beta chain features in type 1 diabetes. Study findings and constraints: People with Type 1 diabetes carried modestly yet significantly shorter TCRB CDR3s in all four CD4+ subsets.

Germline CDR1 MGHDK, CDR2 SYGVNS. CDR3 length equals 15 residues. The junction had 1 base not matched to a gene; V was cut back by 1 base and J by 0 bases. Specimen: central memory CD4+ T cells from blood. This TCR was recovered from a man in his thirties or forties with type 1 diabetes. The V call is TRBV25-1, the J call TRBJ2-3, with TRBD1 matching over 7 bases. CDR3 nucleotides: TGTGCCAGCAGTGAATGGGACAGAAGCACAGATACGCAGTATTTT. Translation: CASSEWDRSTDTQYF.